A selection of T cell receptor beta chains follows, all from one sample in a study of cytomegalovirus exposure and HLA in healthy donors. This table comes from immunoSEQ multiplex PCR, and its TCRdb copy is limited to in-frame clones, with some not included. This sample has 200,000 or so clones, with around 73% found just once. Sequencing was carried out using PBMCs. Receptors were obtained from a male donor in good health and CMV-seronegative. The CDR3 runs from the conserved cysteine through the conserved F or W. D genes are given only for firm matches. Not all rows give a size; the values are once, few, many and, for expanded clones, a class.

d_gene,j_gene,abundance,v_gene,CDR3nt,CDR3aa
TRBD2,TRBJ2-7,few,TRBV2,TGTGCCAGCAGAGGCGGGAGTAACTACGAGCAGTACTTC,CASRGGSNYEQYF
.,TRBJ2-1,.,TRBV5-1,TGCGCCAGCAGCTTGGCTTCGCGGGTGAGCTCCTACAATGAGCAGTTCTTC,CASSLASRVSSYNEQFF
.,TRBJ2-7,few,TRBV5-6,TGTGCCAGCAGGAGGGTAGGCTCCTACGAGCAGTACTTC,CASRRVGSYEQYF
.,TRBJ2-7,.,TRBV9,TGTGCCAGCAGCGTAGCGGCTACAGGTATCTACGAGCAGTACTTC,CASSVAATGIYEQYF
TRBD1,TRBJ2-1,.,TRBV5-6,TGTGCCAGCAGCGTGGACAGGGAGTCCTACAATGAGCAGTTCTTC,CASSVDRESYNEQFF
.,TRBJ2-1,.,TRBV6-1,TGTGCCAGCAGTGCATTCAATGAGCAGTTCTTC,CASSAFNEQFF
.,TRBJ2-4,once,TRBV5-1,TGCGCCAGCAGCTTGGAGGGGGTTTTCGGAAACATTCAGTACTTC,CASSLEGVFGNIQYF
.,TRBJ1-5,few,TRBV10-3,TGTGCCGCCAGCCAGTGGAGGAGCAATCAGCCCCAGCATTTT,CAASQWRSNQPQHF
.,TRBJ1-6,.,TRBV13,TGTGCCAGCAGCTTAGTAAATGCAGGGCGCGGGATTGATCCCCTCCACTTT,CASSLVNAGRGIDPLHF
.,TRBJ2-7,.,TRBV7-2,TGTGCCAGCAGCTCAGCCGACAGCTACGAGCAGTACTTC,CASSSADSYEQYF
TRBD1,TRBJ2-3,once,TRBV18,TGTGTCAGCTCAAGCCGGGACAGGGACACAGATACGCAGTATTTT,CVSSSRDRDTDTQYF
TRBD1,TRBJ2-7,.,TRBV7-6,TGTGCCAGCAGCCAAAGGACAGGGGGCTCCTACGAGCAGTACTTC,CASSQRTGGSYEQYF
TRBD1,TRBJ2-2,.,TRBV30,TGTGCCTGGAGTGAAGACAGGGGCTCCAACACCGGGGAGCTGTTTTTT,CAWSEDRGSNTGELFF
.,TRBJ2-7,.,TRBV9,TGTGCCAGCAGCCGCGGCATGAAAAACTCGGCGGGCGAGCAGTACTTC,CASSRGMKNSAGEQYF
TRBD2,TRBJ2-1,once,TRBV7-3,TGTGCCAGCAGCAGAGGGACTAGCGGGAGCTCCTACAATGAGCAGTTCTTC,CASSRGTSGSSYNEQFF
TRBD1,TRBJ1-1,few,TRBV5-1,TGCGCCAGCAGCTACCGACAGGGGGCGCTTCCTGAAGCTTTCTTT,CASSYRQGALPEAFF
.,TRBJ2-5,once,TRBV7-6,TGTGCCAGCAGCTTCGCGACGGGGACCCAGTACTTC,CASSFATGTQYF
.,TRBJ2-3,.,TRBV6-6,TGTGCCAGCAGTTACTCCAGGGGCACAGATACGCAGTATTTT,CASSYSRGTDTQYF
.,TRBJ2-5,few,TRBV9,TGTGCCAGCAGCGTAGATGGCAGACCGGGGGTGGAGACCCAGTACTTC,CASSVDGRPGVETQYF
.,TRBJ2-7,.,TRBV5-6,TGTGCCAGCGAAAGGACTGGCTCCTACGAGCAGTACTTC,CASERTGSYEQYF
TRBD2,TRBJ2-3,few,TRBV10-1,TGCGCCAGCAGCGGTAGCGGGATCCCAGATACGCAGTATTTT,CASSGSGIPDTQYF
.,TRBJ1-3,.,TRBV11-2,TGTGCCAGCAGCTTAAGGACAGTGGTAGGAAACACCATATATTTT,CASSLRTVVGNTIYF
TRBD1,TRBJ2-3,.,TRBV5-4,TGTGCCAGCAGCTTGGGGCAGGGGGCTTTAGATACGCAGTATTTT,CASSLGQGALDTQYF
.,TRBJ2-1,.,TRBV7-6,TGTGCCAGCAGCTTAGCGGGCAGTCACTACAATGAGCAGTTCTTC,CASSLAGSHYNEQFF
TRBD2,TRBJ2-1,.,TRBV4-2,TGTGCCAGCAGCCAAGTAACTAGCGGGAGTGATGAGCAGTTCTTC,CASSQVTSGSDEQFF
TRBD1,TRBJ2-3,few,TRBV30,TGTGCCTGGAGTGTAGGGGGCCTAATCACAGATACGCAGTATTTT,CAWSVGGLITDTQYF